One and the same sample provided the 12 T cell receptor beta chains below, sequenced in a study of T-cell reconstitution after alpha-beta-depleted transplantation in children. It was with unique molecular identifiers that the TCRbeta library was prepared. Each CDR3 protein is one row after TCRdb ran MiXCR on the PCR reads. The sample contains about 460,000 distinct CDR3 sequences, approximately 12% of which appear only once. This sample comprised PBMCs from the stem cell graft donor, obtained from the stem cell graft. Receptors were obtained from a human donor who donated a stem cell graft to a child with combined immunodeficiency.

This clonotype was observed a few times. The chain combines TRBV16 with TRBJ2-3; 7 nucleotides align to TRBD1. Germline lookup yields CDR1 KGHSY and CDR2 FQNENV. This CDR3 region has 15 residues. V dropped 5 bases and J dropped 1; count of bases not matched to a gene: 6. CDR3 amino acids: CASSNRTGRTDTQYF. In DNA form, the CDR3 reads TGTGCCAGCAGCAACCGGACAGGCCGCACAGATACGCAGTATTTT.

The rearrangement uses TRBV30 and TRBJ2-2; D possibly corresponds to TRBD2 (5 bases). The V and J ends lost 1 base and 3 bases respectively, with 12 bases between them. The CDR3 has 15 amino acids. Germline CDR1 and CDR2: GTSNPN and SVGIG (reference sequence). CDR3 sequence (DNA): TGTGCCTGGAGTGAGAGCGGATATCACACCGGGGAGCTGTTTTTT. It specifies CAWSESGYHTGELFF.

The chain has TRBV9 and TRBJ2-3, with 10 bases that match TRBD2. The J segment lost 2 bases and the V segment lost 3 bases, leaving 6 bases of the junction unmatched. CDR3 length: 16 residues. Germline V gene sequence: CDR1 SGDLS, CDR2 YYNGEE. CDR3 DNA: TGTGCCAGCAGCGGTCGACTAGCGGGCTTCACAGATACGCAGTATTTT. It codes for CASSGRLAGFTDTQYF. The entire variable domain, with the rest obtained from reference TRBV9 and TRBJ2-3, is as follows: DSGVTQTPKHLITATGQRVTLRCSPRSGDLSVYWYQQSLDQGLQFLIQYYNGEERAKGNILERFSAQQFPDLHSELNLSSLELGDSALYFCASSGRLAGFTDTQYFGPGTRLTVL.

The V and J genes are TRBV12-3 or TRBV12-4 and TRBJ2-3; possibly TRBD1 or TRBD2 for D (5 bases each). Trimming removed 1 base at V and 0 bases at J, with 11 bases between. This CDR3 contains 16 residues. For the CDR3, the DNA is TGTGCCAGCAGTTTAGGGGGGACGTATAGCACAGATACGCAGTATTTT. Protein: CASSLGGTYSTDTQYF.

The sample holds a few counts of this clonotype. The rearrangement joins TRBV3-1 to TRBJ2-3, with 14 bases lining up with TRBD2. The CDR3 length is 18 residues. Germline CDR1 reads LGHDT; CDR2 reads YNNKEL (reference sequence). Trimming cost V 0 bases and J 5 bases; bases outside gene matches: 7. CDR3 in DNA: TGTGCCAGCAGCCAAGATTCGACTAGCGGGGGGGCCGGAGATACGCAGTATTTT. Translation gives CASSQDSTSGGAGDTQYF.

The V and J genes are TRBV4-3 and TRBJ2-6, with no clear D. Germline CDR1 LGHNA, CDR2 YSLEER. V lost 0 bases and J lost 5, with 11 bases in between. The CDR3 is made up of 16 amino acids. The DNA for the CDR3 is TGCGCCAGCAGCCAAGATGCGGCAGGCTGGGCCAACGTCCTGACTTTC. Translation: CASSQDAAGWANVLTF.

This clonotype was counted at least ten times. The chain is built from TRBV7-2 and TRBJ2-7; TRBD2 matches 8 bases. CDR1 is SGHTA, CDR2 FQGNSA, per germline. The CDR3 length is 14 residues. With 3 bases clipped from V and 4 bases from J, the junction kept 5 bases outside the gene matches. The CDR3 region is CASSFLGTRYEQYF. DNA for the CDR3: TGTGCCAGCAGCTTCCTCGGGACTAGGTACGAGCAGTACTTC.

This clonotype occurred a few times. The V and J genes are TRBV5-1 and TRBJ2-7; no definite D call. Germline V gene lookup returns CDR1 SGHRS and CDR2 YFSETQ. Trimming stripped 0 bases from V and 3 bases from J, with 13 bases between. The CDR3 is 15 amino acids. The CDR3 coding sequence is TGCGCCAGCAGCTTGGGCGGACCCTTAGGCTACGAGCAGTACTTC. Translating it yields CASSLGGPLGYEQYF. The full variable domain, rest sourced from reference TRBV5-1 and TRBJ2-7, is KAGVTQTPRYLIKTRGQQVTLSCSPISGHRSVSWYQQTPGQGLQFLFEYFSETQRNKGNFPGRFSGRQFSNSRSEMNVSTLELGDSALYLCASSLGGPLGYEQYFGPGTRLTVT.

The rearrangement uses TRBV4-3 and TRBJ1-6; unclear D gene. V was cut by 1 base and J by 0 bases, with 7 bases left in between. Germline V gives CDR1 LGHNA, CDR2 YSLEER. The CDR3 contains 16 residues. As DNA, the CDR3 is TGCGCCAGCAGCCAAGGGGAGAGCTCCTATAATTCACCCCTCCACTTT. It specifies CASSQGESSYNSPLHF.

The chain couples TRBV3-1 to TRBJ1-1, with D maybe TRBD1 (5 bases). CDR3 size: 18 residues. Trimming removed 7 bases from V and 1 base from J, with 25 bases in between. From germline, CDR1 is LGHDT and CDR2 YNNKEL (reference sequence). The CDR3: CASTPRMGLSGPNTEAFF. The CDR3, as DNA: TGTGCCAGCACCCCAAGAATGGGTCTGTCGGGGCCGAACACTGAAGCTTTCTTT.

The chain couples TRBV7-3 to TRBJ2-7, with 7 bases aligning to TRBD2. The CDR3 is 15 amino acids. From germline, CDR1 is SGHTA and CDR2 FQGTGA. J was trimmed by 4 bases and V by 5 bases; bases with no gene match: 11. The chain's CDR3 is CASSPPVGGSYEQYF. CDR3 sequence (DNA): TGTGCCAGCAGCCCCCCGGTAGGCGGGAGTTACGAGCAGTACTTC.

There are a few counts of this clonotype. J is TRBJ1-2 and V is TRBV5-1, with 8 bases lining up with TRBD1. The CDR3 consists of 18 residues. Unmatched junction bases numbered 23, after V lost 8 bases and J lost 5 bases. Germline assignment: CDR1 SGHRS and CDR2 YFSETQ. This CDR3 reads CASRTFAHGQGKIYGYTF. The DNA of the CDR3 is TGCGCCAGTCGAACTTTCGCCCACGGACAGGGCAAAATATATGGCTACACCTTC.